This paragraph reports one T cell receptor beta chain. There is no known antigen for this receptor. Per-nucleotide qualities are absent, and no much larger clonotype sits a single base away. Libraries were built with the immunoSEQ multiplex PCR assay. On the authors' methods: A statistical classification framework was developed to diagnose cytomegalovirus status using the catalog of TCR beta chain sequences. TCRdb retrieved this table from immuneACCESS and kept in-frame rearrangements only. Not all clones are present; in checked studies, unresolved V genes account for under half, and no reason is known for the remainder. V, J and clone size derive from that table, while D and trimming were established from the DNA sequence. Within this sample are 300,000 to 450,000 clones, with approximately 90% of them counted one time only. Jointly, the top ten make up around 0.8% of the sample. Cut back by 8 bases and 10 bases, the V and J ends lie 15 bases apart. Inclusive of the bounding cysteine and phenylalanine, the CDR3 is 11 residues long. Solely the CDR3 DNA is kept, with 33 bases framed from the first base.

The sample comes from a study of cytomegalovirus exposure and HLA in healthy donors (dated 2017 in TCRdb). About the full investigation: According to a later analysis, one platform produced both the roughly 110 validation repertoires and the 620 or so repertoires of the first cohort. Along with the approximately 700-subject first cohort, a separate validation cohort of over a hundred different subjects was used. The study combined high-throughput TCR immunosequencing, statistical association of individual TCRs with disease status, and machine learning to predict cytomegalovirus infection status. The aim of the study was to test whether cataloging public T cell receptors could identify signatures of past pathogen exposure.

Broader findings and caveats from the paper: The authors suggested that the approach could potentially be extended to other disease states and immunological phenotypes. The classifier was reported to diagnose cytomegalovirus status with high specificity and sensitivity in both the original cohort and the validation cohort. While some public TCRs were present in many individuals, most TCR sequences turned up only very rarely across donors. In a later analysis, TCRs clustered in the first cohort were found to also tend to co-occur in the roughly 130 validation repertoires, with around 94% of cluster scores above 0. A total of 164 TCR beta chains were listed by the study as associated with cytomegalovirus. A few of the identified cytomegalovirus-associated TCR beta chains were confirmed in vitro to be specific for cytomegalovirus antigens. The validation cohort had no HLA typing available for a later analysis, so co-occurrence within that cohort was assessed over all 120 or so repertoires.

The donors were included in the validation cohort of over a hundred subjects, a group kept apart from the roughly 680-subject first cohort. The sample comprised PBMCs. This chain joins TRBV5-3 to TRBJ2-5, with TRBD1 as a weak D call on 6 bases. TRBV5-3 carries the ORF label, with uncertain function. This TCR was sampled from a woman between 18 and 29 years old in good health and CMV-seronegative. The encoded CDR3 is CARGPGHRQYF. The DNA is TGTGCCAGGGGGCCGGGACACCGCCAGTACTTC.